The 12 T cell receptor beta chains in this list originate from one sample, sequenced in a study of shared clonotypes between healthy human individuals. Selected positively for CCR7 and CD45RO-negative, naive CD8 cells excluded terminally differentiated effector memory CD45RA+ cells. Repertoires were generated with immunoSEQ multiplex PCR, while TCRdb's copy carries only in-frame clones and drops some. This table holds about 1,900,000 clones, approximately 94% found once. Sequenced input: naive CD8+ T cells sorted from blood. Receptors were obtained from a man between 18 and 35 years old in good health.

On this clone itself: A read error may account for a junction end that differs from germline. Here the CDR3 reads CASSLATDTEAFF. The CDR3 nucleotides read TGTGCTAGCAGCTTAGCGACGGACACTGAAGCTTTCTTT. The chain combines TRBV7-7 with TRBJ1-1; D call uncertain. The CDR3 consists of 13 residues. Germline loops: CDR1 SSHAT, CDR2 FNYEAQ (reference sequence).

This sequence joins TRBV11-2 and TRBJ2-1, with D perhaps given as TRBD1 or TRBD2 (6 bases each). V lost 6 bases to trimming and J lost 7 bases, with 25 bases between them. The CDR3 loop spans 17 amino acids. CDR1 is SGHAT and CDR2 is FQNNGV in the germline V gene. CDR3 in amino acids: CASSSGNRDNGGNEQFF. The CDR3 DNA sequence: TGTGCCAGCAGTTCGGGGAACCGGGACAATGGAGGGAATGAGCAGTTCTTC.

This clone has a handful of counts. The chain carries TRBV15 and TRBJ2-3; 9 nucleotides line up with TRBD2. After removal of 5 bases from V and 2 bases from J, the junction contained 8 bases not matched to a gene. The CDR3 totals 16 residues. Germline V gives CDR1 LNHNV, CDR2 YYDKDF (reference sequence). The CDR3 here is CATSGMASGNTDTQYF. The CDR3 nucleotides are TGTGCCACCAGCGGTATGGCTAGCGGGAACACAGATACGCAGTATTTT.

The chain uses TRBV7-9 and TRBJ1-2; D gene ambiguous. Germline lookup yields CDR1 SEHNR and CDR2 FQNEAQ (reference sequence). The CDR3 covers 14 residues. Trimming removed 2 bases from V and 1 base from J, with 8 bases in between. The CDR3 coding sequence is TGTGCCAGCAGCTTACCCGACGTTAACTATGGCTACACCTTC. This sequence encodes CASSLPDVNYGYTF.

The chain recombines TRBV30 with TRBJ2-1, with D possibly matching TRBD2 (6 bases). CDR1 GTSNPN and CDR2 SVGIG come from the germline V gene (reference sequence). Trimming took off 3 bases at V and 3 bases at J, with 12 bases between the two ends. The CDR3 loop spans 14 amino acids. CDR3 in DNA: TGTGCCTGGAGCGGGAGCGTCCTCTACAATGAGCAGTTCTTC. This gives the protein CAWSGSVLYNEQFF.

The chain carries TRBV2 and TRBJ2-7; 10 nucleotides match TRBD2. Germline trimming cut 6 bases from V and 0 bases from J; bases unmatched to any gene: 2. The CDR3 is 14 amino acids. Germline V CDR1 and CDR2: SNHLY, FYNNEI. CDR3 amino acids: CASSLAGGSYEQYF. CDR3 bases: TGTGCCAGCAGCTTAGCGGGAGGCTCCTACGAGCAGTACTTC.

This sequence joins TRBV30 and TRBJ2-6, with D unclear. The CDR3 totals 14 residues. Germline-derived CDR1 and CDR2 are GTSNPN and SVGIG (reference sequence). V was shortened by 4 bases and J by 12 bases, with 19 bases between the two germline ends. CDR3 residues: CAWTEIETSGVLTF. DNA of the CDR3: TGTGCCTGGACAGAGATAGAGACCTCCGGCGTCCTGACTTTC.

This clone showed up just once. The chain joins TRBV11-2 to TRBJ2-4, with D unclear. V was clipped by 3 bases and J by 5 bases, with 23 bases between them. The CDR3 runs 18 residues. The germline V gene has CDR1 SGHAT and CDR2 FQNNGV. CDR3 in DNA: TGTGCCAGCAGCTTGGGATCATTGCTTGCCAGGACCGAAAACATTCAGTACTTC. It is translated as CASSLGSLLARTENIQYF. The variable domain in full, completed from reference TRBV11-2 and TRBJ2-4, reads EAGVAQSPRYKIIEKRQSVAFWCNPISGHATLYWYQQILGQGPKLLIQFQNNGVVDDSQLPKDRFSAERLKGVDSTLKIQPAKLEDSAVYLCASSLGSLLARTENIQYFGAGTRLSVL.

A note on this clone: The identical CDR3 is also encoded by other nucleotide sequences in the sample. The rearrangement links TRBV19 to TRBJ2-1; unclear D gene. V lost 1 base to trimming and J lost 7 bases, with 5 bases between them. Per germline, CDR1 LNHDA and CDR2 SQIVND (reference sequence). The CDR3 is made up of 12 amino acids. CDR3: CASSIGPNEQFF. The CDR3 DNA reads as TGTGCCAGTAGTATAGGACCTAATGAGCAGTTCTTC.

V and J are TRBV13 and TRBJ2-7, with 8 bases identical to TRBD2. Germline CDR1 PRHDT, CDR2 FYEKMQ (reference sequence). After removal of 0 bases from V and 6 bases from J, the junction contained 13 bases not matched to a gene. The CDR3 is 17 residues long. In DNA, the CDR3 is TGTGCCAGCAGCTTAGGCCCAACGGGAGGGCCTCTAGTCGAGCAGTACTTC. It translates to CASSLGPTGGPLVEQYF.

The chain has TRBV25-1 and TRBJ2-5; D gene uncertain. Germline V gene sequence: CDR1 MGHDK, CDR2 SYGVNS. Trimming removed 4 bases from V and 5 bases from J, with 8 bases in between. This CDR3 is 12 amino acids long. CDR3 sequence (DNA): TGTGCCAGCAGTGTAAGCTTGGAGACCCAGTACTTC. Protein sequence: CASSVSLETQYF.

For this clone: The same CDR3 is also encoded by other DNA sequences in this sample. The chain recombines TRBV7-9 with TRBJ2-2; 9 bases are a match to TRBD2. Germline V gene sequence: CDR1 SEHNR, CDR2 FQNEAQ (reference sequence). The CDR3 spans 15 residues. V was pared by 1 base and J by 4 bases, with 1 base of the junction left unmatched. The CDR3 here is CASSLVAGATGELFF. CDR3 nucleotides: TGTGCCAGCAGCTTAGTAGCGGGAGCCACCGGGGAGCTGTTTTTT.